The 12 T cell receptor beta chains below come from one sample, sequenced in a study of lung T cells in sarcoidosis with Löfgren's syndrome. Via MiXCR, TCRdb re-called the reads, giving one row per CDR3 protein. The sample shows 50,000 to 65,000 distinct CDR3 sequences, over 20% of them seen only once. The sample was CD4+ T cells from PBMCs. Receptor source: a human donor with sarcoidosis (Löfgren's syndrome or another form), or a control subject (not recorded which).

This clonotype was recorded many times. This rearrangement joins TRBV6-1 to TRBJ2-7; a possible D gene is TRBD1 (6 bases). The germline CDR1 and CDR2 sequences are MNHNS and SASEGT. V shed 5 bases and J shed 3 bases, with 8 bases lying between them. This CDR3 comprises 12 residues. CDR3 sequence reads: CASSQGFYEQYV. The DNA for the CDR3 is TGTGCCAGCAGTCAGGGGTTCTACGAGCAGTACGTC.

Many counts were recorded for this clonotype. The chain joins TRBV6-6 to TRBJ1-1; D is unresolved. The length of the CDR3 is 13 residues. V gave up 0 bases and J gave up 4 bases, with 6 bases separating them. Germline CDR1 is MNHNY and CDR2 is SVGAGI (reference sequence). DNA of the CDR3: TGTGCCAGCAGTTACTCGGGCGCCACTGAAGCTTTCTTT. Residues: CASSYSGATEAFF.

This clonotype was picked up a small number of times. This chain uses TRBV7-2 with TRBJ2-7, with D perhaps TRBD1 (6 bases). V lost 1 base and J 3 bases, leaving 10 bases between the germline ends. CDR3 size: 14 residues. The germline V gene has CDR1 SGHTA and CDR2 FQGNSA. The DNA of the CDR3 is TGTGCCAGCAGCTTAGGGACAGATTACTACGAGCAGTACTTC. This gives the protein CASSLGTDYYEQYF.

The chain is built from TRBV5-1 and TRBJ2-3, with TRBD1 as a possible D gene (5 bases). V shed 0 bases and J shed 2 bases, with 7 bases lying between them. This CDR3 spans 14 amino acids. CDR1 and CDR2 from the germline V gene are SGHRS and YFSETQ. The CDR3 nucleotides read TGCGCCAGCAGCTTGGCACAGGACACAGATACGCAGTATTTT. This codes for CASSLAQDTDTQYF.

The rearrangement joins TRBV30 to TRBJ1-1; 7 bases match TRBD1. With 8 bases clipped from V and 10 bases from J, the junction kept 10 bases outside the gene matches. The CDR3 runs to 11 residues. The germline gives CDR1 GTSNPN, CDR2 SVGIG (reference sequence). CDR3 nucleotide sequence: TGTGCCGGGGGACAGCCTTTGGCAGCTTTCTTT. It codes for CAGGQPLAAFF.

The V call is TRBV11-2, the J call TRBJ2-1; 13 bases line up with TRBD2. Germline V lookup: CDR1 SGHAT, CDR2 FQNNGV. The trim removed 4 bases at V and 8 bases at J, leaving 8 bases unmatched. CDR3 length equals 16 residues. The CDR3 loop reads CASSYETSGRRDEQFF. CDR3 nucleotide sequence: TGTGCCAGCAGCTATGAGACTAGCGGGAGGAGAGATGAGCAGTTCTTC.

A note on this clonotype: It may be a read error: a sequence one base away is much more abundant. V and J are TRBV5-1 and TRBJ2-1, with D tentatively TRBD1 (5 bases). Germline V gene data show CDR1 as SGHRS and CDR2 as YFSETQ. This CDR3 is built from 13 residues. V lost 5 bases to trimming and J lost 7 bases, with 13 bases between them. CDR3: CASRQGLVNEQFF. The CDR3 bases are TGCGCCAGCAGGCAGGGCCTGGTAAATGAGCAGTTCTTC. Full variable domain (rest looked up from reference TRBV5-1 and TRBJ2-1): KAGVTQTPRYLIKTRGQQVTLSCSPISGHRSVSWYQQTPGQGLQFLFEYFSETQRNKGNFPGRFSGRQFSNSRSEMNVSTLELGDSALYLCASRQGLVNEQFFGPGTRLTVL.

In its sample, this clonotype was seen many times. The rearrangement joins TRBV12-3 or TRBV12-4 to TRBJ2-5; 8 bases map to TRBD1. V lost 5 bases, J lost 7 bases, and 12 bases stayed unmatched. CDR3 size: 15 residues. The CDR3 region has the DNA TGTGCCAGCAGTCACAGGGGGGCAGGAATGAGGACCCAGTACTTC. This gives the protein CASSHRGAGMRTQYF.

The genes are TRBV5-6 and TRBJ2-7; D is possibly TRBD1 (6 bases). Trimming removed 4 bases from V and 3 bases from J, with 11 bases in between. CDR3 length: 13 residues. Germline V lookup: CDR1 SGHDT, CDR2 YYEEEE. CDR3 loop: CASSITGFYEQYV. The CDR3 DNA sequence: TGTGCCAGCAGCATAACAGGGTTCTACGAGCAGTACGTC.

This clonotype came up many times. The CDR3 sequence is CSARGQGVFTEAFF. The CDR3 DNA reads TGCAGTGCTAGAGGACAGGGGGTTTTCACTGAAGCTTTCTTT. This chain links TRBV20-1 with TRBJ1-1; 9 positions agree with TRBD1. J was trimmed by 4 bases and V by 1 base; bases with no gene match: 4. Germline assignment: CDR1 DFQATT and CDR2 SNEGSKA (reference sequence). CDR3 length: 14 amino acids.

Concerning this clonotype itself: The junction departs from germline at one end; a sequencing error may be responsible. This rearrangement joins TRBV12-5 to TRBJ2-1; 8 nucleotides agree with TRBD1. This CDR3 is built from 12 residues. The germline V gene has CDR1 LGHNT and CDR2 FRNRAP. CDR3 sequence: CASGQGGSKQLF. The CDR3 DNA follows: TGTGCTAGTGGACAGGGGGGATCGAAGCAGTTATTC. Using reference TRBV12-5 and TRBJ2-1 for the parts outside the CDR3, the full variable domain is DARVTQTPRHKVTEMGQEVTMRCQPILGHNTVFWYRQTMMQGLELLAYFRNRAPLDDSGMPKDRFSAEMPDATLATLKIQPSEPRDSAVYFCASGQGGSKQLFGPGTRLTVL.

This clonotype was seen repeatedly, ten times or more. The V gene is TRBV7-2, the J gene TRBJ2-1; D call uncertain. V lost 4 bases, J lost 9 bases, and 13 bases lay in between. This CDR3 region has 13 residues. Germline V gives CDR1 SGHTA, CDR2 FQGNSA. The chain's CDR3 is CASSSGLKGEQFF. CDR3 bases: TGTGCCAGCAGCTCCGGCCTTAAGGGTGAGCAGTTCTTC.